The rows below give T cell receptor beta chains drawn from one sample of a study of cytomegalovirus exposure and HLA in healthy donors. The repertoire was sequenced with immunoSEQ multiplex PCR; TCRdb's copy has only in-frame clones and lacks some. The top ten hold 1.5% to 2% of the sample, which has 120,000 or so clones, around 90% seen once. Sequencing used PBMCs. The source is a woman younger than 35 in good health and CMV-seronegative. CDR3s include the opening cysteine and the closing phenylalanine or tryptophan. The D gene is left open where the match is weak. Clone size is stated in some rows and not others, as once, few, many or a class when expanded.

TRBJ2-1	TRBV11-2	.	.	TGTGCCAGCAGCTTAACTACTCCGGTATCCTACAATGAGCAGTTCTTC	CASSLTTPVSYNEQFF
TRBJ1-2	TRBV11-1	.	TRBD1	TGTGCCAGCAGTCGACAGGGTAGCGGCTACACCTTC	CASSRQGSGYTF
TRBJ2-1	TRBV2	once	.	TGTGCCAGCAGTGAGCGGAACTCCTACAATGAGCAGTTCTTC	CASSERNSYNEQFF
TRBJ2-7	TRBV5-1	.	.	TGCGCCAGCAGCTTGGGGGACTCACCCTACGAGCAGTACTTC	CASSLGDSPYEQYF
TRBJ1-1	TRBV27	.	.	TGTGCCAGCAGTAGGGACAACTTCGGCACTGAAGCTTTCTTT	CASSRDNFGTEAFF
TRBJ2-7	TRBV10-3	.	TRBD2	TGTGCCATCAGTGAGAGGAGCGGGGGGATAGACGAGCAGTACTTC	CAISERSGGIDEQYF
TRBJ1-2	TRBV4-3	.	.	TGCGCCAGCAGCCAATCCAGGGATAACTATGGCTACACCTTC	CASSQSRDNYGYTF
TRBJ2-7	TRBV28	.	.	TGTGCCAGCACAGGGACCTACGAGCAGTACTTC	CASTGTYEQYF
TRBJ2-1	TRBV7-2	.	TRBD2	TGTGCCAGCAGCACTTCTAGCGGGATTTACAATGAGCAGTTCTTC	CASSTSSGIYNEQFF
TRBJ1-1	TRBV28	.	TRBD1	TGTGCCAGCAGTCCTTCGACAGGGGCCTACACTGAAGCTTTCTTT	CASSPSTGAYTEAFF
TRBJ2-7	TRBV2	.	.	TGTGCCAGCAGTGGGGGGGGCAGGTACGAGCAGTACTTC	CASSGGGRYEQYF
TRBJ2-3	TRBV5-6	.	.	TGTGCCAGCAGCTTGCTTCCGGGGACAGATACGCAGTATTTT	CASSLLPGTDTQYF
TRBJ1-5	TRBV6-5	few	.	TGTGCCAGCAGTTACTCAGGGGTTAGCAATCAGCCCCAGCATTTT	CASSYSGVSNQPQHF
TRBJ2-7	TRBV5-6	.	.	TGTGCCAGCAGCTCCTCCCCCGAGGGCTACGAGCAGTACTTC	CASSSSPEGYEQYF
TRBJ2-7	TRBV2	.	TRBD2	TGTGCCAGCAGTGAAGCTAGCGGGAGCTCCTACGAGCAGTACTTC	CASSEASGSSYEQYF
TRBJ1-1	TRBV2	once	TRBD1	TGTGCCAGCTCAAACAGGGGGGACACTGAAGCTTTCTTT	CASSNRGDTEAFF
TRBJ2-7	TRBV5-1	.	.	TGCGCCAGCAGCTTGAAGGCAGGCGACACCTACGAGCAGTACTTC	CASSLKAGDTYEQYF
TRBJ1-2	TRBV6-4	few	.	TGTGCCAGCCCCCGACGGAGGGCGGGGAATGGCTACACCTTC	CASPRRRAGNGYTF
TRBJ2-2	TRBV30	once	.	TGTGCCTGGAGTGTACAAGCCAGGGGGGAGCTGTTTTTT	CAWSVQARGELFF
TRBJ2-7	TRBV4-1	.	TRBD2	TGCGCCAGCAGCCAAGAGACTAGCGGGATAAGCTACGAGCAGTACTTC	CASSQETSGISYEQYF